This passage covers 9 T cell receptor beta chains from one sample sequenced in a study of cytomegalovirus exposure and HLA in healthy donors. Sequencing was performed with immunoSEQ multiplex PCR; in TCRdb, only in-frame clones are kept and a portion is missing. Among about 330,000 clones, about nine tenths were seen once, and the ten largest hold roughly 1.2%. Sequencing was done on a sample of PBMCs. These receptors originate from a woman in her thirties in good health and CMV-seropositive.

V gene TRBV29-1 combines with J gene TRBJ2-7; 11 bases match TRBD1. CDR3 length: 13 residues. Per germline, CDR1 SQVTM and CDR2 ANQGSEA. Germline trimming cut 2 bases from V and 5 bases from J; bases unmatched to any gene: 2. The CDR3 DNA reads as TGCAGCGTTGAACTGGACAGGGGGCACGAGCAGTACTTC. It codes for CSVELDRGHEQYF.

The chain carries TRBV29-1 and TRBJ1-3, with D perhaps TRBD1 (5 bases). V was clipped by 4 bases and J by 4 bases, with 11 bases between them. Germline V gene data show CDR1 as SQVTM and CDR2 as ANQGSEA. This CDR3 is built from 13 residues. The CDR3 loop reads CSVVSGAGNTIYF. CDR3 nucleotides: TGCAGCGTTGTATCCGGGGCCGGAAACACCATATATTTT.

The chain uses TRBV28 and TRBJ1-4; the D gene is possibly TRBD1 (5 bases). Trimming shortened V by 8 bases and J by 6 bases, and 13 bases separated the two germline ends. The CDR3 extends over 13 amino acids. CDR1 MDHEN and CDR2 SYDVKM come from the germline V gene. CDR3 bases: TGTGCCAGCGGGACTGGATGGGATGAAAAACTGTTTTTT. This gives the protein CASGTGWDEKLFF.

In DNA form, the CDR3 reads TGTGCCAGTAGTAACCACCTAAGCGGGAGGGCGAACACCGGGGAGCTGTTTTTT. Protein: CASSNHLSGRANTGELFF. This sequence joins TRBV19 and TRBJ2-2; 10 nucleotides agree with TRBD2. J was trimmed by 0 bases and V by 4 bases; bases with no gene match: 8. Per germline, CDR1 LNHDA and CDR2 SQIVND (reference sequence). The CDR3 spans 18 residues. The entire variable domain, with the rest obtained from reference TRBV19 and TRBJ2-2, is as follows: DGGITQSPKYLFRKEGQNVTLSCEQNLNHDAMYWYRQDPGQGLRLIYYSQIVNDFQKGDIAEGYSVSREKKESFPLTVTSAQKNPTAFYLCASSNHLSGRANTGELFFGEGSRLTVL.

The chain uses TRBV7-7 and TRBJ2-1; unclear D gene. The V and J ends lost 1 base and 4 bases respectively, with 11 bases between them. Germline CDR1 is SSHAT and CDR2 is FNYEAQ (reference sequence). This CDR3 region has 15 residues. CDR3 loop: CASSLDGSLYNEQFF. The CDR3, as DNA: TGTGCCAGCAGCTTAGACGGGTCCCTATACAATGAGCAGTTCTTC.

The chain has TRBV28 and TRBJ1-6, with D possibly TRBD1 on 5 matching bases. The germline V and J ends were trimmed by 6 bases and 7 bases, with 13 bases remaining between them. The CDR3 runs 14 residues. The germline V gene encodes CDR1 MDHEN and CDR2 SYDVKM. The CDR3 coding sequence is TGTGCCAGCAGGCAGGGTGAGCCCAATTCACCCCTCCACTTT. This encodes CASRQGEPNSPLHF.

V usage is TRBV2 and J usage is TRBJ1-6, with 8 bases matching TRBD1. Germline CDR1 is SNHLY and CDR2 is FYNNEI. This CDR3 spans 16 amino acids. With V trimmed by 0 bases and J by 10 bases, 8 bases remained unmatched. Here the CDR3 DNA reads TGTGCCAGCAGTGAAGCGAGGACAGGGATGGGCTCACCCCTCCACTTT. Amino acids: CASSEARTGMGSPLHF.

This clone came up once. This rearrangement joins TRBV27 to TRBJ2-7, with 10 positions matching TRBD1. Germline trimming cut 6 bases from V and 5 bases from J; bases unmatched to any gene: 7. The CDR3 has 14 amino acids. Looked up from germline, CDR1 is MNHEY and CDR2 is SMNVEV (reference sequence). The CDR3 spells CASSRTGGTDEQYF. The CDR3 coding sequence is TGTGCCAGCAGCCGGACAGGGGGAACGGACGAGCAGTACTTC.

J is TRBJ2-1 and V is TRBV28; D uncertain. V dropped 7 bases and J dropped 7 bases, with 5 bases sitting between them. This CDR3 has 10 residues. Germline values: CDR1 MDHEN, CDR2 SYDVKM. The CDR3: CASNGNEQFF. The CDR3 DNA follows: TGTGCCAGCAACGGAAATGAGCAGTTCTTC.